This is a list of T cell receptor beta chains from one sample in a study of cytomegalovirus exposure and HLA in healthy donors. Sequencing used immunoSEQ multiplex PCR; TCRdb keeps in-frame clones, though not all of them. The sample has about 280,000 clones; around nine tenths are singletons. The sequenced material came from PBMCs. Source of these receptors: a woman aged 18-35 years in good health and CMV-seronegative. CDR3s include the opening cysteine and the closing phenylalanine or tryptophan. The D gene is left open where the match is weak. Clone size, where shown, is once, few, many, or a class for clones that have expanded.

V	J	D	length	size	CDR3	DNA
TRBV14	TRBJ1-3	TRBD1	18	NA	CASSQDIGTVSAGNTIYF	TGTGCCAGCAGCCAAGATATCGGGACAGTGAGTGCTGGAAACACCATATATTTT
TRBV19	TRBJ1-1	NA	13	NA	CASSGLMNTEAFF	TGTGCCAGTAGTGGCCTCATGAACACTGAAGCTTTCTTT
TRBV15	TRBJ2-1	TRBD2	14	NA	CATSISGEAGEQFF	TGTGCCACCAGCATTAGCGGGGAGGCTGGCGAGCAGTTCTTC
TRBV2	TRBJ2-7	TRBD1	14	NA	CASRDRGPLAEQYF	TGTGCCAGCAGGGACAGGGGACCCCTAGCCGAGCAGTACTTC
TRBV4-1	TRBJ2-7	TRBD1	15	few	CASSQTGQGIAEQYF	TGCGCCAGCAGCCAAACCGGACAGGGGATCGCCGAGCAGTACTTC
TRBV5-4	TRBJ2-3	TRBD1	16	NA	CASSPTGQSRPDTQYF	TGTGCCAGCAGCCCTACGGGACAGTCTAGGCCAGATACGCAGTATTTT
TRBV5-5	TRBJ1-2	NA	14	NA	CASSRESGANGYTF	TGTGCCAGCAGCCGAGAATCAGGGGCGAATGGCTACACCTTC
TRBV5-4	TRBJ1-5	NA	13	NA	CASSSGQGQPQHF	TGTGCCAGCAGCTCGGGCCAGGGGCAGCCCCAGCATTTT
TRBV11-2	TRBJ2-5	NA	13	NA	CASSGGGGETQYF	TGTGCCAGCAGCGGGGGGGGCGGAGAGACCCAGTACTTC
TRBV19	TRBJ1-2	TRBD1	12	NA	CASGRGVYGYTF	TGTGCCAGTGGCAGGGGGGTTTATGGCTACACCTTC
TRBV5-8	TRBJ1-1	TRBD1	16	NA	CASSLLRRGRGTEAFF	TGTGCCAGCAGCTTGTTGCGAAGGGGGCGAGGAACTGAAGCTTTCTTT
TRBV6-1	TRBJ2-1	TRBD2	14	NA	CASSFGGMYNEQFF	TGTGCCAGCAGTTTCGGGGGGATGTACAATGAGCAGTTCTTC
TRBV9	TRBJ1-2	NA	12	NA	CASSVGQYGYTF	TGTGCCAGCAGCGTAGGACAGTATGGCTACACCTTC
TRBV19	TRBJ2-7	TRBD1	15	NA	CASSPTGGSGYEQYF	TGTGCCAGTAGTCCGACAGGGGGCTCGGGCTACGAGCAGTACTTC
TRBV27	TRBJ1-2	NA	14	NA	CASSPKTGSYGYTF	TGTGCCAGCAGTCCAAAGACAGGCAGCTATGGCTACACCTTC
TRBV7-9	TRBJ1-2	NA	13	NA	CASSHGTPYGYTF	TGTGCCAGCAGTCACGGGACACCCTATGGCTACACCTTC
TRBV5-1	TRBJ2-1	TRBD1	15	NA	CASSLGGQPYNEQFF	TGCGCCAGCAGCTTGGGGGGACAGCCCTACAATGAGCAGTTCTTC
TRBV29-1	TRBJ2-6	TRBD1	16	NA	CSVEVRQGSGANVLTF	TGCAGCGTTGAAGTCCGACAGGGCTCTGGGGCCAACGTCCTGACTTTC
TRBV6-5	TRBJ1-6	NA	13	NA	CASSYRGNSPLHF	TGTGCCAGCAGTTACAGGGGTAATTCACCCCTCCACTTT
TRBV7-2	TRBJ1-4	NA	16	NA	CASSLAITGLREKLFF	TGTGCCAGCAGCTTAGCGATAACGGGGTTGAGGGAAAAACTGTTTTTT
TRBV4-1	TRBJ2-7	NA	15	NA	CASSQEPGDAYEQYF	TGCGCCAGCAGCCAGGAGCCAGGGGATGCCTACGAGCAGTACTTC
TRBV5-8	TRBJ1-3	NA	15	once	CASSFNRVSGNTIYF	TGTGCCAGCAGCTTCAACAGGGTCTCTGGAAACACCATATATTTT
TRBV27	TRBJ2-7	TRBD1	16	NA	CASRIQRQGRTYEQYF	TGTGCCAGCAGAATCCAACGACAGGGAAGGACCTACGAGCAGTACTTC
TRBV29-1	TRBJ2-3	TRBD2	15	NA	CSVYLMGEGWDTQYF	TGCAGCGTTTACCTGATGGGGGAGGGTTGGGATACGCAGTATTTT
TRBV5-6	TRBJ2-5	NA	13	NA	CASSRPKGETQYF	TGTGCCAGCAGCCGCCCTAAGGGGGAGACCCAGTACTTC
TRBV30	TRBJ2-7	TRBD1	13	NA	CAASTGHSYEQYF	TGTGCCGCGTCGACAGGGCACTCCTACGAGCAGTACTTC
TRBV5-1	TRBJ2-2	NA	13	NA	CASSLVYIGELFF	TGCGCCAGCAGCTTGGTTTATATCGGGGAGCTGTTTTTT
TRBV27	TRBJ1-1	NA	17	NA	CASSSSAGQRMNTEAFF	NA
TRBV6-5	TRBJ2-7	NA	14	few	CASRSPDGVGEQYF	TGTGCCAGCAGATCACCGGACGGGGTGGGGGAGCAGTACTTC
TRBV5-1	TRBJ1-2	NA	18	NA	CASSFGRYSQTPDYGYTF	TGCGCCAGCAGCTTTGGGAGATACAGCCAAACCCCGGACTATGGCTACACCTTC
TRBV28	TRBJ1-6	NA	14	NA	CASSPREGDSPLHF	TGTGCCAGCAGTCCCAGGGAGGGAGATTCACCCCTCCACTTT
TRBV4-1	TRBJ2-3	NA	13	NA	CASSPLASDTQYF	TGCGCCAGCAGCCCACTAGCTTCGGATACGCAGTATTTT
TRBV30	TRBJ2-2	NA	18	NA	CAWSVLFFGREGTGELFF	TGTGCCTGGAGTGTACTCTTTTTTGGCAGGGAAGGCACCGGGGAGCTGTTTTTT
TRBV2	TRBJ1-4	NA	13	NA	CAGSTGRDEKLFF	TGTGCCGGCTCCACAGGGAGGGATGAAAAACTGTTTTTT
TRBV2	TRBJ1-5	NA	17	NA	CASSEALWAVGNQPQHF	TGTGCCAGCAGTGAAGCGCTTTGGGCCGTTGGAAATCAGCCCCAGCATTTT
TRBV27	TRBJ2-7	TRBD2	14	NA	CASSSQRGGSEQYF	TGTGCCAGCAGTTCTCAGCGGGGGGGCAGCGAGCAGTACTTC
TRBV5-8	TRBJ1-6	TRBD1	16	NA	CASSGGTARSSSPLHF	TGTGCCAGCAGCGGAGGGACAGCTAGGTCTAGTTCACCCCTCCACTTT
TRBV6-6	TRBJ1-1	TRBD1	15	NA	CASSNSDRGNTEAFF	TGTGCCAGCAGTAATTCGGACAGGGGGAACACTGAAGCTTTCTTT
TRBV18	TRBJ2-7	NA	14	NA	CASSGQGPPDEQYF	TGTGCCAGCTCAGGTCAGGGGCCCCCAGACGAGCAGTACTTC
TRBV19	TRBJ1-3	NA	14	NA	CASIWGGSGNTIYF	TGTGCCAGTATATGGGGGGGAAGCGGAAACACCATATATTTT
TRBV19	TRBJ2-3	NA	15	NA	CASTPNRVGTDTQYF	TGTGCCAGTACGCCTAACAGGGTCGGCACAGATACGCAGTATTTT
TRBV6-5	TRBJ1-1	NA	13	few	CASTRKAYTEAFF	TGTGCCAGCACTAGAAAGGCTTACACTGAAGCTTTCTTT
TRBV5-4	TRBJ2-5	NA	14	NA	CASRGAGTKETQYF	TGTGCCAGCAGGGGGGCAGGGACTAAAGAGACCCAGTACTTC
TRBV16	TRBJ1-6	NA	16	NA	CASSQSATGYNSPLHF	TGTGCCAGCAGCCAATCCGCGACAGGTTATAATTCACCCCTCCACTTT